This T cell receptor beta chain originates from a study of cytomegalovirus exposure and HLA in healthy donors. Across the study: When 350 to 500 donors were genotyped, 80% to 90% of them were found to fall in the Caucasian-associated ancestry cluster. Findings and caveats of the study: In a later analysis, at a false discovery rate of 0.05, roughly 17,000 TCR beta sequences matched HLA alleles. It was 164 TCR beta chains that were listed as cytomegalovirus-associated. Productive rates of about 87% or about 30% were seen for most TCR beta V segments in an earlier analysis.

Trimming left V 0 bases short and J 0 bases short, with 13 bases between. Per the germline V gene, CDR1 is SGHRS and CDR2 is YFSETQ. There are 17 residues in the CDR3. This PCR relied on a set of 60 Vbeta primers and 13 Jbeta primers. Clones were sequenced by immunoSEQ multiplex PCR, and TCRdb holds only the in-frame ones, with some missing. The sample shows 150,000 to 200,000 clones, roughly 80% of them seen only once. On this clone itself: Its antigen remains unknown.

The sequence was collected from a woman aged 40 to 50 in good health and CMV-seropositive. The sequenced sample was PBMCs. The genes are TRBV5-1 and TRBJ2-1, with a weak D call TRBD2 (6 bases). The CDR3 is CASSLGAGTGSYNEQFF. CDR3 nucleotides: TGCGCCAGCAGCTTGGGTGCGGGAACGGGCTCCTACAATGAGCAGTTCTTC.